This T cell receptor beta chain emerged from a study of cytomegalovirus exposure and HLA in healthy donors. 60 Vbeta and 13 Jbeta primers were used in PCR. The method was immunoSEQ multiplex PCR; TCRdb's version includes in-frame clones alone and lacks a portion of them. Of about 190,000 clones in the sample, 70% to 75% were seen once. The study, taken as a whole, reports: The study flagged some 170 TCR beta chains as cytomegalovirus-associated. In a later analysis, at a false discovery rate of 0.05, 15,000 to 20,000 TCR beta sequences were associated with HLA alleles. Indistinguishable V segments such as TRBV6-2 and TRBV6-3 were excluded. About 90% or about 30% of the time was how often most TCR beta V segments were productive, according to an earlier analysis.

This clone was detected only a few times. Its antigen remains unknown. The CDR3 is 12 amino acids. CDR1 is SNHLY and CDR2 is FYNNEI in the germline V gene. Trimming pared 7 bases from V and 2 bases from J, leaving 9 bases between. The sequenced sample consisted of PBMCs. The rearrangement links TRBV2 to TRBJ2-7, with a tentative D call TRBD2 (6 bases). The clonotype originates from a man aged 30 to 45 in good health and CMV-seropositive. The CDR3 region is CASMEGPYEQYF. CDR3 nucleotide sequence: TGTGCCAGCATGGAGGGTCCCTACGAGCAGTACTTC.